Each of the 27 T cell receptor beta chains below was sequenced from the same sample in a study of technical replicates of blood from several donors. TCRdb's table, derived via immunoSEQ multiplex PCR, lists solely in-frame clones and lacks some. The sample gives about 70,000 clones, just under 95% of which show up once; 0.4% to 0.5% is in the top ten. Material for sequencing was T cells isolated from PBMCs. The receptors shown here come from a human donor in good health.

This chain uses TRBV5-1 with TRBJ1-2, with TRBD1 matching 8 bases. CDR3 length equals 14 residues. V was pared by 4 bases and J by 7 bases, with 9 bases of the junction left unmatched. Germline CDR1 is SGHRS and CDR2 is YFSETQ. CDR3 sequence: CASSPTTGGAGYTF. CDR3 sequence (DNA): TGCGCCAGCAGCCCGACTACAGGGGGGGCTGGCTACACCTTC.

This chain joins TRBV6-5 and TRBJ1-2; D is ambiguous. Trimming removed 5 bases at V and 8 bases at J, with 18 bases between. This CDR3 is built from 14 residues. Germline loops: CDR1 MNHEY, CDR2 SVGAGI. CDR3: CASSQVLRAGGYTF. CDR3 nucleotides: TGTGCCAGCAGTCAAGTCCTTAGGGCGGGGGGCTACACCTTC.

The rearrangement joins TRBV4-3 to TRBJ1-1; 9 bases align to TRBD1. V gave up 3 bases and J gave up 2 bases; unmatched junction bases: 7. The V gene's germline CDR1 is LGHNA and CDR2 YSLEER. This CDR3 is built from 16 residues. CDR3 bases: TGCGCCAGCAGCCAGGAAACAGGGGGCATCAACACTGAAGCTTTCTTT. Amino acids: CASSQETGGINTEAFF.

J is TRBJ1-1 and V is TRBV5-1; 7 bases match TRBD1. The CDR3 has 14 residues. The J segment lost 3 bases and the V segment lost 3 bases, leaving 5 bases of the junction unmatched. Germline V lookup: CDR1 SGHRS, CDR2 YFSETQ. CDR3 bases: TGCGCCAGCAGCTGGAGACAGGGCCACACTGAAGCTTTCTTT. The encoded protein is CASSWRQGHTEAFF.

V usage is TRBV9 and J usage is TRBJ2-7; 7 bases map to TRBD2. Germline assignment: CDR1 SGDLS and CDR2 YYNGEE. After removal of 0 bases from V and 5 bases from J, the junction contained 8 bases not matched to a gene. The length of the CDR3 is 15 residues. Here the CDR3 reads CASSVGGLERDEQYF. In nucleotides, the CDR3 is TGTGCCAGCAGCGTAGGAGGACTAGAGAGGGACGAGCAGTACTTC.

The chain recombines TRBV29-1 with TRBJ1-1; the D gene is possibly TRBD1 (6 bases). Trimming cost V 6 bases and J 1 base, with 15 bases left between them. CDR1 is SQVTM, CDR2 ANQGSEA, per germline. The length of the CDR3 is 14 residues. The CDR3 coding sequence is TGCAGCGTAACCAGGGGCGAAAGGAACACTGAAGCTTTCTTT. Translating it yields CSVTRGERNTEAFF.

The genes are TRBV11-2 and TRBJ2-1, with a tentative D call TRBD1 (6 bases). The CDR3 spans 15 residues. V was pared by 2 bases and J by 5 bases, with 13 bases between. Germline CDR1 SGHAT, CDR2 FQNNGV. The CDR3: CASSLFRGSDNEQFF. In nucleotides, the CDR3 is TGTGCCAGCAGCTTATTCAGGGGATCCGACAATGAGCAGTTCTTC.

J is TRBJ2-5 and V is TRBV19; 12 bases fit TRBD2. From germline, CDR1 is LNHDA and CDR2 SQIVND (reference sequence). The CDR3 is 15 amino acids. Trimming cost V 8 bases and J 2 bases; bases outside gene matches: 6. CDR3 sequence: CASRLAGELQETQYF. CDR3 bases: TGTGCCAGTCGACTAGCGGGAGAATTACAAGAGACCCAGTACTTC.

This rearrangement joins TRBV6-6 to TRBJ2-7; D remains unclear. Germline CDR1 MNHNY, CDR2 SVGAGI (reference sequence). The CDR3 is 11 residues long. V dropped 6 bases and J dropped 7 bases, with 10 bases sitting between them. The CDR3 nucleotides are TGTGCCAGCAGGACCGCGAGGGAGCAGTACTTC. It encodes CASRTAREQYF.

The chain recombines TRBV7-9 with TRBJ1-1; D not resolved. V was pared by 4 bases and J by 1 base, with 16 bases between. The CDR3 has 16 amino acids. The V gene's germline CDR1 is SEHNR and CDR2 FQNEAQ (reference sequence). As DNA, the CDR3 is TGTGCCAGCAGCTCAACCCTCGGGATGTGGAACACTGAAGCTTTCTTT. This codes for CASSSTLGMWNTEAFF.

The chain links TRBV9 to TRBJ1-1; 8 bases are shared with TRBD1. The CDR3 has 14 residues. Germline trimming cut 3 bases from V and 8 bases from J; bases unmatched to any gene: 9. Germline CDR1 is SGDLS and CDR2 is YYNGEE. This CDR3 is CASSGTGNANEAFF. The CDR3 nucleotides read TGTGCCAGCAGCGGGACAGGGAATGCTAACGAAGCTTTCTTT.

The chain links TRBV19 to TRBJ1-4; D not resolved. V was clipped by 5 bases and J by 7 bases, with 5 bases between them. The CDR3 spans 11 residues. Germline V gives CDR1 LNHDA, CDR2 SQIVND (reference sequence). The CDR3 region has the DNA TGTGCCAGTAGTGAACTTGAAAAACTGTTTTTT. It specifies CASSELEKLFF.

The rearrangement links TRBV5-1 to TRBJ2-5; 10 bases line up with TRBD1. This CDR3 comprises 15 residues. Germline V lookup: CDR1 SGHRS, CDR2 YFSETQ. The V gene end was trimmed by 4 bases and the J gene end by 4 bases; junction bases not matched to a gene: 7. CDR3 amino acids: CASSAGQGVRETQYF. CDR3 nucleotides: TGCGCCAGCAGCGCAGGACAGGGGGTTCGAGAGACCCAGTACTTC.

This chain links TRBV10-3 with TRBJ2-7; possible D gene TRBD2, 6 bases. CDR3 length: 11 amino acids. Trimming pared 8 bases from V and 5 bases from J, leaving 10 bases between. Germline loops: CDR1 ENHRY, CDR2 SYGVKD. This chain's CDR3 is CAIGGIDEQYF. The CDR3 DNA reads as TGTGCCATCGGAGGGATTGACGAGCAGTACTTC.

This clone occurred a few times. The chain carries TRBV5-1 and TRBJ2-7; D is ambiguous. CDR3 length: 12 residues. Germline V gene lookup returns CDR1 SGHRS and CDR2 YFSETQ. Trimming shortened V by 2 bases and J by 3 bases, and 6 bases separated the two germline ends. The CDR3 protein is CASSFSGYEQYF. As DNA, the CDR3 is TGCGCCAGCAGCTTCTCCGGCTACGAGCAGTACTTC.

The chain carries TRBV30 and TRBJ2-2, with TRBD2 matching 10 bases. This CDR3 contains 15 residues. Germline V lookup: CDR1 GTSNPN, CDR2 SVGIG (reference sequence). The V gene end was trimmed by 2 bases and the J gene end by 5 bases; junction bases not matched to a gene: 5. In DNA, the CDR3 is TGTGCCTGGAGTAGCGGGAGGGCGGGGACCGGGGAGCTGTTTTTT. Amino acids: CAWSSGRAGTGELFF. The full variable domain, completed using reference TRBV30 and TRBJ2-2, is SQTIHQWPATLVQPVGSPLSLECTVEGTSNPNLYWYRQAAGRGLQLLFYSVGIGQISSEVPQNLSASRPQDRQFILSSKKLLLSDSGFYLCAWSSGRAGTGELFFGEGSRLTVL.

The chain joins TRBV4-3 to TRBJ2-5; 12 bases are a match to TRBD2. The CDR3 sequence is 16 residues long. Trimming took 0 bases from V and 7 from J; bases not matched to a gene: 6. Germline-derived CDR1 and CDR2 are LGHNA and YSLEER. For the CDR3, the DNA is TGCGCCAGCAGCCAAGATAGGGCTAGCGGGGGGGGGACCCAGTACTTC. Translation gives CASSQDRASGGGTQYF.

V usage is TRBV6-1 and J usage is TRBJ2-7; a possible D gene is TRBD1 (5 bases). This CDR3 region has 13 residues. V shed 3 bases and J shed 4 bases, with 10 bases lying between them. Germline V gene lookup returns CDR1 MNHNS and CDR2 SASEGT. For the CDR3, the DNA is TGTGCCAGCAGTGAGGGGCAGATATACGAGCAGTACTTC. Its translation: CASSEGQIYEQYF.

The gene calls are TRBV2 and TRBJ1-2; a possible D gene is TRBD1 (6 bases). Trimming pared 5 bases from V and 6 bases from J, leaving 13 bases between. Germline assignment: CDR1 SNHLY and CDR2 FYNNEI. The CDR3 is 13 residues long. The CDR3 DNA follows: TGTGCCAGCAGTATACAGGGTTGGGATGGCTACACCTTC. This sequence encodes CASSIQGWDGYTF. Full variable domain (outside the CDR3, taken from reference TRBV2 and TRBJ1-2): EPEVTQTPSHQVTQMGQEVILRCVPISNHLYFYWYRQILGQKVEFLVSFYNNEISEKSEIFDDQFSVERPDGSNFTLKIRSTKLEDSAMYFCASSIQGWDGYTFGSGTRLTVV.

The chain links TRBV7-8 to TRBJ2-6; D gene ambiguous. Trimming removed 2 bases from V and 1 base from J, with 12 bases in between. The CDR3 is made up of 17 amino acids. Germline values: CDR1 SGHVS, CDR2 FQNEAQ. The CDR3 nucleotides are TGTGCCAGCAGCTTATTACCCCAGAATTCTGGGGCCAACGTCCTGACTTTC. It is translated as CASSLLPQNSGANVLTF.

The V gene is TRBV6-5, the J gene TRBJ2-7; D unclear. The germline V and J ends were trimmed by 5 bases and 4 bases, with 15 bases remaining between them. CDR1 and CDR2 from the germline V gene are MNHEY and SVGAGI. This CDR3 spans 14 amino acids. The chain's CDR3 is CASSPQARLYEQYF. For the CDR3, the DNA is TGTGCCAGCAGTCCCCAGGCAAGATTATACGAGCAGTACTTC.

The V call is TRBV7-6, the J call TRBJ2-7; maybe TRBD1 (5 bases). Trimming removed 5 bases from V and 1 base from J, with 15 bases in between. The CDR3 has 15 amino acids. Germline loops: CDR1 SGHVS, CDR2 FNYEAQ. The CDR3 spells CASSLGTGKSYEQYF. The CDR3 coding sequence is TGTGCCAGCAGCCTAGGCACAGGTAAATCCTACGAGCAGTACTTC.

The genes are TRBV29-1 and TRBJ2-7; 8 nucleotides line up with TRBD1. Germline V lookup: CDR1 SQVTM, CDR2 ANQGSEA. This CDR3 contains 12 residues. Trimming cost V 7 bases and J 2 bases; bases outside gene matches: 4. The CDR3 bases are TGCAGCGGCTGGACAGGGACCTACGAGCAGTACTTC. Translating gives CSGWTGTYEQYF.

V and J are TRBV25-1 and TRBJ1-1; unclear D gene. CDR1 and CDR2 (germline): MGHDK, SYGVNS. The CDR3 has 15 residues. The V and J ends lost 1 base and 3 bases respectively, with 12 bases between them. The CDR3 DNA sequence: TGTGCCAGCAGTGAATCTCGGGAACTCCACACTGAAGCTTTCTTT. Protein sequence: CASSESRELHTEAFF.

This clone was recorded only once. J is TRBJ2-7 and V is TRBV11-2, with TRBD1 matching over 7 bases. Looked up from germline, CDR1 is SGHAT and CDR2 is FQNNGV. The CDR3 covers 16 residues. V was clipped by 1 base and J by 2 bases; unmatched bases: 8. The CDR3 DNA sequence: TGTGCCAGCAGCTTAGGTCTGGGACAGTCACCCTACGAGCAGTACTTC. Residues: CASSLGLGQSPYEQYF.

This clone was counted once. The chain recombines TRBV13 with TRBJ1-5; D gene unclear. Trimming took off 5 bases at V and 6 bases at J, with 17 bases between the two ends. Per germline, CDR1 PRHDT and CDR2 FYEKMQ (reference sequence). CDR3 length: 15 amino acids. CDR3 in DNA: TGTGCCAGCAGCGAACGACTATCTGGGGTTCAGCCCCAGCATTTT. It is translated as CASSERLSGVQPQHF.

The V and J genes are TRBV27 and TRBJ1-1; TRBD1 might be the D (6 bases). Germline loops: CDR1 MNHEY, CDR2 SMNVEV (reference sequence). Trimming took 0 bases from V and 4 from J, leaving 12 bases between them. This CDR3 has 15 amino acids. The CDR3 is CASSLSRGGGTEAFF. Written as DNA, the CDR3 is TGTGCCAGCAGTTTATCAAGGGGAGGGGGCACTGAAGCTTTCTTT.